A single sample gave rise to the 27 T cell receptor beta chains below, sequenced in a study of blood T cell repertoires in COVID-19. The assay was immunoSEQ multiplex PCR, and TCRdb's table has in-frame clones only and misses some. The table lists over 150,000 clones, 70% to 90% of them singletons. Sequenced sample: peripheral blood. The receptor source for this set is a man aged 50 or older with COVID-19, enrolled during active disease.

The chain couples TRBV18 to TRBJ1-5; D not certain. The CDR3 totals 16 residues. CDR1 is KGHSH, CDR2 LQKENI, per germline. V was shortened by 2 bases and J by 0 bases, with 11 bases between the two germline ends. CDR3 sequence: CASSPVQNPSNQPQHF. Written as DNA, the CDR3 is TGTGCCAGCTCACCAGTTCAGAACCCTAGCAATCAGCCCCAGCATTTT.

The chain couples TRBV19 to TRBJ2-7; perhaps TRBD2 as D (5 bases). The CDR3 runs to 14 residues. Trimming cost V 6 bases and J 7 bases, with 19 bases left between them. Germline CDR1 is LNHDA and CDR2 is SQIVND (reference sequence). CDR3 residues: CASSDRHPSGEQYF. The CDR3, as DNA: TGTGCCAGTAGCGACCGACATCCCTCGGGGGAGCAGTACTTC.

This clone appeared a few times. The chain has TRBV5-1 and TRBJ1-1, with 8 nucleotides matching TRBD1. V lost 5 bases to trimming and J lost 7 bases; unmatched junction nucleotides: 4. The CDR3 sequence is 12 residues long. CDR1 is SGHRS, CDR2 YFSETQ, per germline. The DNA for the CDR3 is TGCGCCAGCAGGTTCACAGGGGGTGAAGCTTTCTTT. Translating gives CASRFTGGEAFF. Complete variable domain (other parts from reference TRBV5-1 and TRBJ1-1): KAGVTQTPRYLIKTRGQQVTLSCSPISGHRSVSWYQQTPGQGLQFLFEYFSETQRNKGNFPGRFSGRQFSNSRSEMNVSTLELGDSALYLCASRFTGGEAFFGQGTRLTVV.

The chain is built from TRBV6-2 or TRBV6-3 and TRBJ2-2; 7 bases fit TRBD1. The CDR3 sequence is 16 residues long. Germline values: CDR1 MNHEY, CDR2 SVGEGT. The trim removed 2 bases at V and 5 bases at J, leaving 8 bases unmatched. The DNA for the CDR3 is TGTGCCAGCAGTTACAGGGGGCCGGTATGGACCGGGGAGCTGTTTTTT. Its translation is CASSYRGPVWTGELFF.

V gene TRBV20-1 combines with J gene TRBJ2-7, with D perhaps TRBD2 (5 bases). Germline V gene sequence: CDR1 DFQATT, CDR2 SNEGSKA (reference sequence). The CDR3 length is 12 residues. Trimming took 3 bases from V and 6 from J, leaving 12 bases between them. The chain's CDR3 is CSASPARAEQYF. Here the CDR3 DNA reads TGCAGTGCTAGTCCAGCGAGGGCCGAGCAGTACTTC.

This clone was found once. CDR3 sequence reads: CASSQRLAETTDTQYF. CDR3 nucleotides: TGTGCCAGCAGCCAACGACTAGCGGAGACCACAGATACGCAGTATTTT. V usage is TRBV6-6 and J usage is TRBJ2-3; 9 nucleotides align to TRBD2. The V gene end was trimmed by 6 bases and the J gene end by 2 bases; junction bases not matched to a gene: 9. The CDR3 sequence is 16 residues long. The germline V gene encodes CDR1 MNHNY and CDR2 SVGAGI (reference sequence).

The chain is built from TRBV29-1 and TRBJ1-1, with D perhaps TRBD1 (5 bases). This CDR3 is 15 amino acids long. The V gene lost 5 bases and the J gene lost 1 base, with 17 bases spanning the gap. CDR1 and CDR2 (germline): SQVTM, ANQGSEA. CDR3 amino acids: CSVNGGGVQNTEAFF. The CDR3 DNA is TGCAGCGTTAATGGGGGAGGGGTCCAGAACACTGAAGCTTTCTTT.

The J gene is TRBJ1-5, the V gene TRBV5-6; tentative D call: TRBD1 (6 bases). Trimming took 0 bases from V and 1 from J, leaving 11 bases between them. Germline V gene lookup returns CDR1 SGHDT and CDR2 YYEEEE. This CDR3 has 16 residues. This chain's CDR3 is CASSLAQGMSNQPQHF. In nucleotides, the CDR3 is TGTGCCAGCAGCTTGGCCCAGGGGATGAGCAATCAGCCCCAGCATTTT.

The V gene is TRBV28, the J gene TRBJ1-4; TRBD1 might be the D (5 bases). The CDR3 contains 14 residues. Between the trimmed V and J ends, which lost 8 bases and 0 bases, there was a span of 10 bases. Looked up from germline, CDR1 is MDHEN and CDR2 is SYDVKM. The CDR3 is CASSSTATNEKLFF. CDR3 coding DNA: TGTGCCAGCTCCTCGACAGCAACTAATGAAAAACTGTTTTTT.

The rearrangement uses TRBV28 and TRBJ1-2; 7 bases agree with TRBD1. The CDR3 runs to 15 residues. Germline lookup yields CDR1 MDHEN and CDR2 SYDVKM. J gave up 4 bases and V 5 bases, and 10 bases lay outside the gene matches. For the CDR3, the DNA is TGTGCCAGCAGTCCAGCAGACAGGGACTCCTATGGCTACACCTTC. Translation: CASSPADRDSYGYTF.

For the CDR3, the DNA is TGTGCCAGCAGTGAAAGTCTAGCGGGGGGTTATGAGCAGTTCTTC. Protein: CASSESLAGGYEQFF. The J gene is TRBJ2-1, the V gene TRBV2; 11 bases fit TRBD2. Per germline, CDR1 SNHLY and CDR2 FYNNEI. The V segment lost 2 bases and the J segment 8 bases; nucleotides outside the gene matches: 5. There are 15 residues in the CDR3.

This clone was seen once. The rearrangement uses TRBV5-4 and TRBJ1-3, with 8 bases lining up with TRBD1. The CDR3 consists of 14 residues. The trim removed 7 bases at V and 4 bases at J, leaving 7 bases unmatched. Germline V CDR1 and CDR2: SGHNT, YYREEE (reference sequence). CDR3 in amino acids: CASRPGTGGNTIYF. For the CDR3, the DNA is TGTGCCAGCCGGCCGGGGACAGGCGGAAACACCATATATTTT. The full variable domain, rest sourced from reference TRBV5-4 and TRBJ1-3, is ETGVTQSPTHLIKTRGQQVTLRCSSQSGHNTVSWYQQALGQGPQFIFQYYREEENGRGNFPPRFSGLQFPNYSSELNVNALELDDSALYLCASRPGTGGNTIYFGEGSWLTVV.

The genes are TRBV18 and TRBJ2-3; 11 bases align to TRBD2. The CDR3 runs to 14 residues. Trimming took 4 bases from V and 5 from J; bases not matched to a gene: 2. Germline V CDR1 and CDR2: KGHSH, LQKENI. CDR3 DNA sequence: TGTGCCAGCTCACTCGGACTAGCGGGAGATACGCAGTATTTT. Amino acids: CASSLGLAGDTQYF.

The chain employs TRBV7-6 and TRBJ1-2; 10 positions match TRBD1. The CDR3 is 16 residues long. Losses at the gene ends were 1 base for V and 2 bases for J; bases not matched to a gene: 4. Germline V gives CDR1 SGHVS, CDR2 FNYEAQ. CDR3 nucleotides: TGTGCCAGCAGCTTAGGGGTGGGACAGGGGAACTATGGCTACACCTTC. Translated: CASSLGVGQGNYGYTF. Full variable domain (outside the CDR3, taken from reference TRBV7-6 and TRBJ1-2): GAGVSQSPRYKVTKRGQDVALRCDPISGHVSLYWYRQALGQGPEFLTYFNYEAQQDKSGLPNDRFSAERPEGSISTLTIQRTEQRDSAMYRCASSLGVGQGNYGYTFGSGTRLTVV.

CDR3 sequence: CASSLQTGTDTQYF. In DNA, the CDR3 is TGTGCCAGCAGCTTACAGACTGGCACAGATACGCAGTATTTT. The chain joins TRBV7-3 to TRBJ2-3; D is unclear. This CDR3 has 14 amino acids. V lost 2 bases, J lost 1 base, and 7 bases lay in between. Germline assignment: CDR1 SGHTA and CDR2 FQGTGA. Looking up the rest from reference TRBV7-3 and TRBJ2-3 gives the full variable domain: GAGVSQTPSNKVTEKGKYVELRCDPISGHTALYWYRQSLGQGPEFLIYFQGTGAADDSGLPNDRFFAVRPEGSVSTLKIQRTERGDSAVYLCASSLQTGTDTQYFGPGTRLTVL.

This CDR3 reads CATQPGGTGNTIYF. CDR3 nucleotide sequence: TGTGCCACCCAGCCCGGGGGGACTGGAAACACCATATATTTT. This chain links TRBV10-3 with TRBJ1-3, with D tentatively TRBD1 (5 bases). The V end was cut by 10 bases, the J end by 2 bases, with 15 bases between. Germline lookup yields CDR1 ENHRY and CDR2 SYGVKD. The CDR3 has 14 residues.

The chain is built from TRBV18 and TRBJ2-5; possible D gene TRBD2, 7 bases. This CDR3 contains 15 residues. V was cut by 2 bases and J by 3 bases, with 13 bases left in between. The germline V gene encodes CDR1 KGHSH and CDR2 LQKENI. Here the CDR3 DNA reads TGTGCCAGCTCACCATCGGGGGGCCCTAAAGAGACCCAGTACTTC. Protein: CASSPSGGPKETQYF. Filled out from reference TRBV18 and TRBJ2-5, the complete variable domain reads NAGVMQNPRHLVRRRGQEARLRCSPMKGHSHVYWYRQLPEEGLKFMVYLQKENIIDESGMPKERFSAEFPKEGPSILRIQQVVRGDSAAYFCASSPSGGPKETQYFGPGTRLLVL.

The chain links TRBV7-3 to TRBJ2-1; unclear D gene. Trimming cost V 6 bases and J 7 bases, with 13 bases left between them. The CDR3 is 13 residues long. CDR1 and CDR2 (germline): SGHTA, FQGTGA. The CDR3 sequence: CASRPASGNEQFF. The CDR3 nucleotides read TGTGCCAGCAGACCCGCGTCCGGGAATGAGCAGTTCTTC.

This chain connects TRBV5-1 to TRBJ1-2, with 8 positions matching TRBD1. V was clipped by 2 bases and J by 3 bases; unmatched bases: 3. Per germline, CDR1 SGHRS and CDR2 YFSETQ. The CDR3 loop spans 14 amino acids. This CDR3 reads CASSFATGDYGYTF. CDR3 DNA sequence: TGCGCCAGCAGCTTCGCGACAGGGGACTATGGCTACACCTTC.

This clone was picked up a small number of times. The rearrangement joins TRBV10-3 to TRBJ2-5; possibly TRBD1 for D (5 bases). The CDR3 spans 13 residues. V was shortened by 3 bases and J by 6 bases, with 11 bases between the two germline ends. Germline V lookup: CDR1 ENHRY, CDR2 SYGVKD. The CDR3 reads CAISDQGKQTQYF. CDR3 sequence (DNA): TGTGCCATCAGTGATCAGGGTAAACAGACCCAGTACTTC.

The J gene is TRBJ2-5, the V gene TRBV25-1; D is unresolved. V lost 1 base to trimming and J lost 1 base, with 13 bases between them. Germline V gives CDR1 MGHDK, CDR2 SYGVNS. The CDR3 totals 16 residues. CDR3 protein: CASSEWVLGFQETQYF. The CDR3 DNA reads as TGTGCCAGCAGTGAATGGGTTCTAGGATTCCAAGAGACCCAGTACTTC.

The chain combines TRBV24-1 with TRBJ2-5, with 8 bases lining up with TRBD1. The V segment lost 0 bases and the J segment 2 bases; nucleotides outside the gene matches: 10. The CDR3 contains 18 residues. Germline V CDR1 and CDR2: KGHDR, SFDVKD. The CDR3 bases are TGTGCCACCAGTGATTTGCCCACCCCACAGGGGGAACAAGAGACCCAGTACTTC. Translating it yields CATSDLPTPQGEQETQYF.

V gene TRBV30 combines with J gene TRBJ2-1; the match to TRBD1 covers 8 bases. The trim removed 2 bases at V and 10 bases at J, leaving 13 bases unmatched. Germline CDR1 and CDR2: GTSNPN and SVGIG (reference sequence). The CDR3 is made up of 15 amino acids. CDR3 in amino acids: CAWSRAGGLGGEQFF. The CDR3 nucleotides read TGTGCCTGGAGTAGGGCAGGGGGCCTTGGTGGGGAGCAGTTCTTC. Full variable domain (outside the CDR3, taken from reference TRBV30 and TRBJ2-1): SQTIHQWPATLVQPVGSPLSLECTVEGTSNPNLYWYRQAAGRGLQLLFYSVGIGQISSEVPQNLSASRPQDRQFILSSKKLLLSDSGFYLCAWSRAGGLGGEQFFGPGTRLTVL.

This chain connects TRBV5-4 to TRBJ2-3, with 7 bases fitting TRBD1. V lost 4 bases, J lost 3 bases, and 14 bases stayed unmatched. Germline CDR1 SGHNT, CDR2 YYREEE (reference sequence). The CDR3 contains 17 residues. In DNA, the CDR3 is TGTGCCAGCAGCCCGGACAGGACTCAGGGTAGAACAGATACGCAGTATTTT. Protein product: CASSPDRTQGRTDTQYF. Based on the CDR3 plus reference TRBV5-4 and TRBJ2-3, the full variable domain is ETGVTQSPTHLIKTRGQQVTLRCSSQSGHNTVSWYQQALGQGPQFIFQYYREEENGRGNFPPRFSGLQFPNYSSELNVNALELDDSALYLCASSPDRTQGRTDTQYFGPGTRLTVL.

The rearrangement links TRBV5-1 to TRBJ2-2; TRBD1 agrees at 7 bases. Per the germline V gene, CDR1 is SGHRS and CDR2 is YFSETQ. The length of the CDR3 is 16 residues. With 1 base clipped from V and 0 bases from J, the junction kept 3 bases outside the gene matches. CDR3 nucleotides: TGCGCCAGCAGCTTGCTTACAGGGGCGAACACCGGGGAGCTGTTTTTT. Encoded protein: CASSLLTGANTGELFF.

This chain links TRBV7-2 with TRBJ2-3; tentatively, D is TRBD1 (6 bases). The CDR3 contains 16 residues. CDR1 and CDR2 (germline): SGHTA, FQGNSA. The V and J ends lost 5 bases and 2 bases respectively, with 17 bases between them. The CDR3 sequence: CASSPTGSEATDTQYF. CDR3 DNA sequence: TGTGCCAGCAGCCCAACAGGGAGTGAGGCCACAGATACGCAGTATTTT.

The chain employs TRBV10-3 and TRBJ2-3; 10 positions agree with TRBD1. The V gene end was trimmed by 4 bases and the J gene end by 1 base; junction bases not matched to a gene: 8. CDR1 is ENHRY and CDR2 is SYGVKD in the germline V gene. This CDR3 is 17 amino acids long. The CDR3 region is CAISASDRGGGTDTQYF. The CDR3 region has the DNA TGTGCCATCAGTGCCTCGGACAGGGGGGGCGGCACAGATACGCAGTATTTT.